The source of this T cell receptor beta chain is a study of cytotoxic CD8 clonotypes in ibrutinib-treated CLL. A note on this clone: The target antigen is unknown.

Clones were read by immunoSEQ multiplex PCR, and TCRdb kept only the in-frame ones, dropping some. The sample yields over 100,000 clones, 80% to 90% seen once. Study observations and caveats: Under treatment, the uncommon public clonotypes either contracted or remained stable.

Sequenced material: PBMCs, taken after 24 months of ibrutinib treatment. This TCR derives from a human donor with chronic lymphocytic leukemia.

This CDR3 is CASSASQLYSGNTIYF. DNA of the CDR3: TGTGCCAGCAGTGCATCCCAATTATACTCTGGAAACACCATATATTTT. The chain uses TRBV6-1 and TRBJ1-3, with no clear D. The V end was cut by 4 bases, the J end by 0 bases, with 13 bases between. CDR3 length: 16 amino acids. Germline V lookup: CDR1 MNHNS, CDR2 SASEGT.